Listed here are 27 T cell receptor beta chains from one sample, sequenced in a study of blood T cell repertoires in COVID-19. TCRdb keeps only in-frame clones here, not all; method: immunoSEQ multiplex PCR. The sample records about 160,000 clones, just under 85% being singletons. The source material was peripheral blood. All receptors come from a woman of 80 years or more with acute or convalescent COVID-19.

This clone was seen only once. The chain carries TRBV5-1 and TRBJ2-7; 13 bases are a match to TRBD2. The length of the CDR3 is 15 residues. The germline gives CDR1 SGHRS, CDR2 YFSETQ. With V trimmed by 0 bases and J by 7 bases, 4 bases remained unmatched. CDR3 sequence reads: CASSLGTSGRVEQYF. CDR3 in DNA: TGCGCCAGCAGCTTGGGAACTAGCGGGAGGGTAGAGCAGTACTTC.

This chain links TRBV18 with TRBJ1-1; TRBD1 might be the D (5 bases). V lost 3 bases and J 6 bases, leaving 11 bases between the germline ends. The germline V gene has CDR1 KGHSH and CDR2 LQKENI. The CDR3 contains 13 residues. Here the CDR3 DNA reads TGTGCCAGCTCACCGCCGTGGGGGGCTGAAGCTTTCTTT. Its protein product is CASSPPWGAEAFF.

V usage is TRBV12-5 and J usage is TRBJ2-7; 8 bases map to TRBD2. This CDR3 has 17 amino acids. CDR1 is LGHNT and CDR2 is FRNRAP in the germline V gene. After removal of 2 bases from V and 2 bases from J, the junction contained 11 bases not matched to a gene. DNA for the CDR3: TGTGCTAGTGGTTTGAACAGCGGGAGAAGCCCTACCTACGAGCAGTACTTC. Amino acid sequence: CASGLNSGRSPTYEQYF. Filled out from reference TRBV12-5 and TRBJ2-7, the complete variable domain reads DARVTQTPRHKVTEMGQEVTMRCQPILGHNTVFWYRQTMMQGLELLAYFRNRAPLDDSGMPKDRFSAEMPDATLATLKIQPSEPRDSAVYFCASGLNSGRSPTYEQYFGPGTRLTVT.

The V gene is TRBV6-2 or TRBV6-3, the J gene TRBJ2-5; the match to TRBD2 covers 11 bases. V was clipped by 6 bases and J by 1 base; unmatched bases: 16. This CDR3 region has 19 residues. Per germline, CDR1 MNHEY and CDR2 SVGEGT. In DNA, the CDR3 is TGTGCCAGCAGCCAAGCACAATTTCTAGCGGGAGGACCCCAAGAGACCCAGTACTTC. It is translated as CASSQAQFLAGGPQETQYF.

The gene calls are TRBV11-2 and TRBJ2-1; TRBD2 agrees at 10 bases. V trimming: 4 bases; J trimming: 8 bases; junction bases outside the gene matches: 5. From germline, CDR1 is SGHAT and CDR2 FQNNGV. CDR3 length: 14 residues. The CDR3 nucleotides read TGTGCCAGCAGCTCTCCTAGCGGGAGCGATGAGCAGTTCTTC. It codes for CASSSPSGSDEQFF.

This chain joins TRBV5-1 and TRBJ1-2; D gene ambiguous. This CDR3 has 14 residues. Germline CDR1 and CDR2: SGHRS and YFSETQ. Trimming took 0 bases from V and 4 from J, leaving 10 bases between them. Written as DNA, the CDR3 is TGCGCCAGCAGCTTGGAAGACGGAGCCTATGGCTACACCTTC. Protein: CASSLEDGAYGYTF.

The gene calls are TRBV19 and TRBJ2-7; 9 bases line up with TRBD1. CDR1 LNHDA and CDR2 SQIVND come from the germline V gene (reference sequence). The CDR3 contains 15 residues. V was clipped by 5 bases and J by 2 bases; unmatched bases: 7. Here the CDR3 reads CASSPRDRVPYEQYF. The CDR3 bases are TGTGCCAGTAGTCCCCGGGACAGGGTTCCCTACGAGCAGTACTTC.

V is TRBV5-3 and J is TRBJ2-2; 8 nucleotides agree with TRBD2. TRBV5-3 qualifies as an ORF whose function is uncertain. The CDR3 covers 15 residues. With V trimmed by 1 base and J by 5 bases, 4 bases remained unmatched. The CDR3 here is CARSLSGGLTGELFF. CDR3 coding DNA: TGTGCCAGAAGCTTGTCGGGAGGGCTAACCGGGGAGCTGTTTTTT.

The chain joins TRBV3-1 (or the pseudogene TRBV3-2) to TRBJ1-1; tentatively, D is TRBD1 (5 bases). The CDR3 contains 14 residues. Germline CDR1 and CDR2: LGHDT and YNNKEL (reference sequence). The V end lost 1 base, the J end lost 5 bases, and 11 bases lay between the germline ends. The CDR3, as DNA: TGTGCCAGCAGCCAAGTCACGGGGGGGACTGAAGCTTTCTTT. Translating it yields CASSQVTGGTEAFF.

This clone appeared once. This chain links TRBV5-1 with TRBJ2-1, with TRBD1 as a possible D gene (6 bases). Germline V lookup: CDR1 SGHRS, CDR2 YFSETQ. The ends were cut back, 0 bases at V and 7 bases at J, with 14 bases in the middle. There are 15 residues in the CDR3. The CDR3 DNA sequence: TGCGCCAGCAGCTTGGCCACAGGGATAGGGAATGAGCAGTTCTTC. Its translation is CASSLATGIGNEQFF.

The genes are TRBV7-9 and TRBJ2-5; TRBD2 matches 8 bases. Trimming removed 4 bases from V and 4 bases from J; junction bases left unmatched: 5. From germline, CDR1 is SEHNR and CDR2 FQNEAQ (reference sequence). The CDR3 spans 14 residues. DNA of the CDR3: TGTGCCAGCAGCTGGGCGGGAGGTGCAGAGACCCAGTACTTC. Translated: CASSWAGGAETQYF.

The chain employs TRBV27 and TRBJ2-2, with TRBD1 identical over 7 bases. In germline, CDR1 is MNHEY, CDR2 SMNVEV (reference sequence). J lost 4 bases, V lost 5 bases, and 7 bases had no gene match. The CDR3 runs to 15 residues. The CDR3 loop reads CASSLTGARTGELFF. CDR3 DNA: TGTGCCAGCAGTCTCACAGGGGCGCGCACCGGGGAGCTGTTTTTT.

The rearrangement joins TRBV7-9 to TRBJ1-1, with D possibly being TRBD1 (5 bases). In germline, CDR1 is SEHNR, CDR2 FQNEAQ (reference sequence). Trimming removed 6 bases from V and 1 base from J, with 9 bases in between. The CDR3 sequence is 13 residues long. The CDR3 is CASRGQGNTEAFF. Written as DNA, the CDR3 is TGTGCCAGCAGGGGTCAGGGGAACACTGAAGCTTTCTTT.

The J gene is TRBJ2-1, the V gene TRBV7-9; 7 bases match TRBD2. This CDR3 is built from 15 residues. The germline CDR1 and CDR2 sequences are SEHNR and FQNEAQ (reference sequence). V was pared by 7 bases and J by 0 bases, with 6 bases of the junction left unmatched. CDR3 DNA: TGTGCCAGCAACTCGGAGCGGGGCTCCTACAATGAGCAGTTCTTC. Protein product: CASNSERGSYNEQFF.

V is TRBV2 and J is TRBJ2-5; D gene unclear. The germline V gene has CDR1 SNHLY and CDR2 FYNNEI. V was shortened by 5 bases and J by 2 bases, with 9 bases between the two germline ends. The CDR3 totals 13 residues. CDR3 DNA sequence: TGTGCCAGCAGTTTACAGTTTCAAGAGACCCAGTACTTC. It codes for CASSLQFQETQYF.

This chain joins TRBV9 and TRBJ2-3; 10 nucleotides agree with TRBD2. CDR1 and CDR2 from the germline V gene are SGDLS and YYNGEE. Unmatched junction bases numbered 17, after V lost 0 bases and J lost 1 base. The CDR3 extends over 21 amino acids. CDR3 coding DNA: TGTGCCAGCAGCGTAGGATTCCACCTAGCGGGAGAGCCCCGTGGCACAGATACGCAGTATTTT. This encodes CASSVGFHLAGEPRGTDTQYF.

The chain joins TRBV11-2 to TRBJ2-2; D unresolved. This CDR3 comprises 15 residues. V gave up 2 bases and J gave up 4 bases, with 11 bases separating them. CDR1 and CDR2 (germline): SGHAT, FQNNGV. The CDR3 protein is CASSLQRRGTGELFF. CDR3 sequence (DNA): TGTGCCAGCAGCTTACAGAGGCGAGGCACCGGGGAGCTGTTTTTT.

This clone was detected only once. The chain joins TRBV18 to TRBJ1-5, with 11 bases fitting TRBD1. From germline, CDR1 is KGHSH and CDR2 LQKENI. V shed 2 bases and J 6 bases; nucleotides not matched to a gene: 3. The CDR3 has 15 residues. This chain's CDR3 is CASSPGDRGFQPQHF. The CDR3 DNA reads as TGTGCCAGCTCACCAGGGGACAGGGGGTTTCAGCCCCAGCATTTT.

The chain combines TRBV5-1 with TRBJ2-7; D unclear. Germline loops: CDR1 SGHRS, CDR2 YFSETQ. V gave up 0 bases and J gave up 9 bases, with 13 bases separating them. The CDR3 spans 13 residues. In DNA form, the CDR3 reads TGCGCCAGCAGCTTGGCCGACTTTTCGAGGCAGTACTTC. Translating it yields CASSLADFSRQYF.

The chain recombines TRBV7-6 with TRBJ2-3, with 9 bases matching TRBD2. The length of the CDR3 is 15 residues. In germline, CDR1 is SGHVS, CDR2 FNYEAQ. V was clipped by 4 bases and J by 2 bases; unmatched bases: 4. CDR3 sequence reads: CASSWTSENTDTQYF. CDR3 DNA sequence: TGTGCCAGCAGCTGGACTAGCGAGAACACAGATACGCAGTATTTT. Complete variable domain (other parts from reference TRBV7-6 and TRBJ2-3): GAGVSQSPRYKVTKRGQDVALRCDPISGHVSLYWYRQALGQGPEFLTYFNYEAQQDKSGLPNDRFSAERPEGSISTLTIQRTEQRDSAMYRCASSWTSENTDTQYFGPGTRLTVL.

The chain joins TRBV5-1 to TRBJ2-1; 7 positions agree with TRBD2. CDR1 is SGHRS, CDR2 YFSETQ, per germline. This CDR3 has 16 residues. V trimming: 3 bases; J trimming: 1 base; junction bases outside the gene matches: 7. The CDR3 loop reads CASSSSSGASYNEQFF. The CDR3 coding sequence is TGCGCCAGCAGCTCGTCGAGCGGGGCGTCCTACAATGAGCAGTTCTTC.

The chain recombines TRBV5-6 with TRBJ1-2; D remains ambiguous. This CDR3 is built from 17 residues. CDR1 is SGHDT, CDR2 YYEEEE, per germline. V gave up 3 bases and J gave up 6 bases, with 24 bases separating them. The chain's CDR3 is CASSYGAYHYGGHGYTF. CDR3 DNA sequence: TGTGCCAGCAGCTATGGTGCGTATCACTATGGCGGTCATGGCTACACCTTC.

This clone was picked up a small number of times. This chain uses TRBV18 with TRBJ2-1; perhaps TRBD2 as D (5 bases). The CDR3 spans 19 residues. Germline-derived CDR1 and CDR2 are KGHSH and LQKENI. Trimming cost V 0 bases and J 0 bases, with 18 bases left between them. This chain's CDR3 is CASSPPILGRRSSYNEQFF. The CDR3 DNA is TGTGCCAGCTCACCACCAATTCTAGGACGGAGGAGCTCCTACAATGAGCAGTTCTTC.

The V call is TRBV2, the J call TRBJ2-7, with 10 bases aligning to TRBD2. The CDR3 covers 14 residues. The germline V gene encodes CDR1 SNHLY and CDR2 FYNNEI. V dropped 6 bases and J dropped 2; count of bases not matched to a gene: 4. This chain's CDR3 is CASRRTSGPYEQYF. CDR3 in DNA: TGTGCCAGCAGGAGGACTAGCGGCCCCTACGAGCAGTACTTC.

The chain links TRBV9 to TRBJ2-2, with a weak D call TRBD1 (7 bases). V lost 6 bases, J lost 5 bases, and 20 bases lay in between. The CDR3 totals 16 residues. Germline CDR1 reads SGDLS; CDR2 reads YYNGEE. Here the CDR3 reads CASTGGGGVGTGELFF. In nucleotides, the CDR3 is TGTGCCAGCACCGGTGGAGGGGGCGTCGGTACCGGGGAGCTGTTTTTT.

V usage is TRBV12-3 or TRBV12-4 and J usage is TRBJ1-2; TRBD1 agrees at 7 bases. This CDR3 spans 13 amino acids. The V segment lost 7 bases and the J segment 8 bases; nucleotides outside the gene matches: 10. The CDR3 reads CASTAGPRGGYTF. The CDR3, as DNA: TGTGCCAGCACCGCCGGCCCCAGGGGGGGCTACACCTTC.

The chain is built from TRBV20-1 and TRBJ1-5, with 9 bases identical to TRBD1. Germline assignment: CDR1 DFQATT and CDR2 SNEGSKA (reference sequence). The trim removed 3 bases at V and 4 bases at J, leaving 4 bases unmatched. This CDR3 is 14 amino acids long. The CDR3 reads CSASSDRGNQPQHF. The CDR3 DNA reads TGCAGTGCTAGTTCGGACAGGGGAAATCAGCCCCAGCATTTT.